These 10 T cell receptor beta chains came from one sample sequenced in a study of blood T cell repertoires in COVID-19. The method was immunoSEQ multiplex PCR; TCRdb's version includes in-frame clones alone and lacks a portion of them. In the table there are under 300,000 clones, around 85% of which are singletons. The material sequenced was peripheral blood. These receptors originate from a man between 60 and 70 years old with acute or convalescent COVID-19.

The chain is built from TRBV7-2 and TRBJ1-5; 8 bases map to TRBD1. The CDR3 has 14 amino acids. Germline lookup yields CDR1 SGHTA and CDR2 FQGNSA. V gave up 4 bases and J gave up 7 bases; unmatched junction bases: 6. The chain's CDR3 is CASSSDRGRQPQHF. CDR3 bases: TGTGCCAGCAGCTCTGACAGGGGTAGGCAGCCCCAGCATTTT.

The chain links TRBV5-4 to TRBJ2-3, with TRBD2 matching over 8 bases. Germline CDR1 reads SGHNT; CDR2 reads YYREEE (reference sequence). The CDR3 sequence is 15 residues long. Trimming removed 6 bases from V and 0 bases from J; junction bases left unmatched: 6. The CDR3 DNA is TGTGCCAGCACCGCGCGGGGGGACAGCACAGATACGCAGTATTTT. It yields the protein CASTARGDSTDTQYF.

This chain joins TRBV19 and TRBJ1-2; D gene ambiguous. Germline lookup yields CDR1 LNHDA and CDR2 SQIVND (reference sequence). With 5 bases removed from V and 4 bases from J, the gap between germline ends came to 14 bases. The CDR3 extends over 14 amino acids. The CDR3 here is CASSSWQTTYGYTF. For the CDR3, the DNA is TGTGCCAGTAGTTCCTGGCAGACTACCTATGGCTACACCTTC.

This rearrangement joins TRBV7-3 to TRBJ2-1, with 9 bases identical to TRBD1. This CDR3 contains 15 residues. The V gene end was trimmed by 0 bases and the J gene end by 7 bases; junction bases not matched to a gene: 4. The germline CDR1 and CDR2 sequences are SGHTA and FQGTGA. CDR3 loop: CASSLTGTGNNEQFF. In DNA form, the CDR3 reads TGTGCCAGCAGCTTAACCGGGACAGGGAATAATGAGCAGTTCTTC.

The chain's CDR3 is CASSIEGHRAIYF. The DNA for the CDR3 is TGTGCCAGTAGTATAGAGGGACACCGGGCCATATATTTT. This chain uses TRBV19 with TRBJ1-3; maybe TRBD1 (6 bases). The CDR3 totals 13 residues. Germline CDR1 is LNHDA and CDR2 is SQIVND (reference sequence). Trimming removed 0 bases at V and 11 bases at J, with 11 bases between.

The chain couples TRBV5-1 to TRBJ1-5, with TRBD1 as a possible D gene (6 bases). Germline-derived CDR1 and CDR2 are SGHRS and YFSETQ. Trimming removed 0 bases from V and 5 bases from J, with 15 bases in between. This CDR3 is 16 amino acids long. The DNA for the CDR3 is TGCGCCAGCAGCTTGGCCGGGAACACAGGGCATCAGCCCCAGCATTTT. As protein: CASSLAGNTGHQPQHF.

The rearrangement links TRBV28 to TRBJ1-2; D is undetermined. Germline CDR1 and CDR2: MDHEN and SYDVKM. CDR3 length equals 14 residues. V shed 6 bases and J shed 5 bases, with 16 bases lying between them. The CDR3 nucleotides are TGTGCCAGCAGCTTCGGAGACGGAGATTATGGCTACACCTTC. It specifies CASSFGDGDYGYTF.

The chain couples TRBV10-3 to TRBJ2-7, with 7 bases lining up with TRBD2. The CDR3 consists of 12 residues. Germline CDR1 is ENHRY and CDR2 is SYGVKD. V was clipped by 9 bases and J by 5 bases; unmatched bases: 7. The DNA of the CDR3 is TGTGCCATTAAGCGGGGCCTCGACGAGCAGTACTTC. It codes for CAIKRGLDEQYF.

V usage is TRBV7-3 and J usage is TRBJ1-2; no clear D. This CDR3 has 12 residues. Trimming removed 0 bases at V and 7 bases at J, with 6 bases between. The germline gives CDR1 SGHTA, CDR2 FQGTGA. The CDR3 reads CASSLTGGGYTF. Written as DNA, the CDR3 is TGTGCCAGCAGCTTAACGGGAGGTGGCTACACCTTC.

This chain links TRBV9 with TRBJ2-3; 7 nucleotides line up with TRBD1. Trimming removed 3 bases from V and 1 base from J; junction bases left unmatched: 8. Germline V gene data show CDR1 as SGDLS and CDR2 as YYNGEE. The CDR3 contains 16 residues. The chain's CDR3 is CASSADRARGTDTQYF. The CDR3 DNA sequence: TGTGCCAGCAGCGCCGACAGGGCAAGGGGCACAGATACGCAGTATTTT.